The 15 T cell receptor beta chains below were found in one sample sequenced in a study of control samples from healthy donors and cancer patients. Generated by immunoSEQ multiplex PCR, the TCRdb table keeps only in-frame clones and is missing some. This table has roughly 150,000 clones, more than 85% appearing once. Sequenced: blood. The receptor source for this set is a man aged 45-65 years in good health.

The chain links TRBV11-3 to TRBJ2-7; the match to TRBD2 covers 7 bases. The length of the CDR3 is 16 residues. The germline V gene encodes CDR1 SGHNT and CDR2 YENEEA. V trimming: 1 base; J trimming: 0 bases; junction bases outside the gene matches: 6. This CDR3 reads CASSLGGSGHSYEQYF. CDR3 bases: TGTGCCAGCAGCTTAGGTGGTAGCGGGCACTCCTACGAGCAGTACTTC.

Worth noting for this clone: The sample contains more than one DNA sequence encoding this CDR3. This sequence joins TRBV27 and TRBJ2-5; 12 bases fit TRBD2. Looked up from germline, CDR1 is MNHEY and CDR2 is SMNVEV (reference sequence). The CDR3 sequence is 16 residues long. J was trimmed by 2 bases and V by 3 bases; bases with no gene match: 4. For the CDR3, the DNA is TGTGCCAGCAGTTTGGGGCTAGCGGGAGGGCAAGAGACCCAGTACTTC. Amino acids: CASSLGLAGGQETQYF.

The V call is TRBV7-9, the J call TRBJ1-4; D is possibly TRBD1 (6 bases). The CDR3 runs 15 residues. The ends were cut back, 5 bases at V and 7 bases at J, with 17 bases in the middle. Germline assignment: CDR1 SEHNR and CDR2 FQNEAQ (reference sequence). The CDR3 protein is CASSTSVGAGEKLFF. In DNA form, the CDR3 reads TGTGCCAGCAGCACCTCCGTGGGGGCGGGTGAAAAACTGTTTTTT.

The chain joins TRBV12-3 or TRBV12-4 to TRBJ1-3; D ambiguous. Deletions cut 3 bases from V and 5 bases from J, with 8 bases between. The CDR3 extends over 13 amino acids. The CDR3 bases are TGTGCCAGCAGTTTGGATCGGAGAAACACCATATATTTT. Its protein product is CASSLDRRNTIYF.

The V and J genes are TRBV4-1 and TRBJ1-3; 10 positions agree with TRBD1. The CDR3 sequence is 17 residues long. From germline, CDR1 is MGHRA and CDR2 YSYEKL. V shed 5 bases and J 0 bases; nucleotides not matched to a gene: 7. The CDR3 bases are TGCGCCAGCAGCGACCTTTGGACAGGGGGCTCTGGAAACACCATATATTTT. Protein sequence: CASSDLWTGGSGNTIYF.

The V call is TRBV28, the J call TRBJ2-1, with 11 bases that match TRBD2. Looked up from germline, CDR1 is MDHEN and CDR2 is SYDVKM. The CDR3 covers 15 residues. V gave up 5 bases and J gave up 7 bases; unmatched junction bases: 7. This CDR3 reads CASSSHSGRGNEQFF. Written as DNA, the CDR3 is TGTGCCAGCAGTAGCCATAGCGGGAGGGGGAATGAGCAGTTCTTC.

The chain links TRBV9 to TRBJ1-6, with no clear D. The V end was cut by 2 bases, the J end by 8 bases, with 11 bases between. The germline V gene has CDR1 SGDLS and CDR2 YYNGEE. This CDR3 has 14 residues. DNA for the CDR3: TGTGCCAGCAGCGTTGACGGGAGGGATTCACCCCTCCACTTT. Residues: CASSVDGRDSPLHF.

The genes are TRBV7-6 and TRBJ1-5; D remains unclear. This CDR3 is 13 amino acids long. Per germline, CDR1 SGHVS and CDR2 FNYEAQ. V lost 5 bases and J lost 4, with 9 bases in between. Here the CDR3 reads CASSDGRNQPQHF. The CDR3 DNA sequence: TGTGCCAGCAGCGACGGACGAAATCAGCCCCAGCATTTT.

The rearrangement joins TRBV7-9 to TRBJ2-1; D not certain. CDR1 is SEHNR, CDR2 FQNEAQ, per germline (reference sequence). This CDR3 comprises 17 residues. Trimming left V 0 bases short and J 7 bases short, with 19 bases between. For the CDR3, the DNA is TGTGCCAGCAGCTTAGCGTCCCAGGTAGGCCTTCGGAATGAGCAGTTCTTC. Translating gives CASSLASQVGLRNEQFF.

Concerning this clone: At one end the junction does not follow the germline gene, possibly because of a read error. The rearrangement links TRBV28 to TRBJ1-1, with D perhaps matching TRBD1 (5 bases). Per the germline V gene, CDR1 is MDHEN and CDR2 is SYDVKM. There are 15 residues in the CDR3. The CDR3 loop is CASSFWQGTNIEAFF. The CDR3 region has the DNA TGTGCCAGCAGTTTCTGGCAAGGGACGAACATTGAAGCTTTCTTT.

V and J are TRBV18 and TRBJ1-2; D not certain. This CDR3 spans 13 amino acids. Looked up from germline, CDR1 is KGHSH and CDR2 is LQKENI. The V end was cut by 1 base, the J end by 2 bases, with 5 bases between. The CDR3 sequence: CASSPQKNYGYTF. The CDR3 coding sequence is TGTGCCAGCTCACCACAAAAGAACTATGGCTACACCTTC.

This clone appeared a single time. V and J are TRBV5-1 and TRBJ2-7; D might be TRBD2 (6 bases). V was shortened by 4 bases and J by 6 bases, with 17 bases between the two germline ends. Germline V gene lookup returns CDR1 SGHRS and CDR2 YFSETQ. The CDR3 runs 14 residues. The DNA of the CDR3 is TGCGCCAGCAGCCAGACCGGGAGAACTCCCGAGCAGTACTTC. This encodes CASSQTGRTPEQYF.

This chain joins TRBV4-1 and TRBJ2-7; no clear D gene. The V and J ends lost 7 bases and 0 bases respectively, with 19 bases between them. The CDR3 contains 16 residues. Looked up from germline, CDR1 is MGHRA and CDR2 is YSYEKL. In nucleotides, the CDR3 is TGCGCCAGCACCCCCCGGGTCCGGGTTAACTCCTACGAGCAGTACTTC. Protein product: CASTPRVRVNSYEQYF.

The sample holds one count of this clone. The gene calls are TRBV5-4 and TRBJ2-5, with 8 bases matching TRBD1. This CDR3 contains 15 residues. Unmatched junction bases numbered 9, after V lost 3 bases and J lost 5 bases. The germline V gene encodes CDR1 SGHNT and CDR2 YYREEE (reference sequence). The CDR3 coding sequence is TGTGCCAGCAGCTCTGGACAGGGACGAGGGGAGACCCAGTACTTC. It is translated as CASSSGQGRGETQYF.

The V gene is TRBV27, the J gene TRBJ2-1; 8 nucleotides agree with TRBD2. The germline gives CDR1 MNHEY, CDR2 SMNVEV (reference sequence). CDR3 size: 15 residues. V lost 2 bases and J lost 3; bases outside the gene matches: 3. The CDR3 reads CASSLTSGSYNEQFF. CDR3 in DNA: TGTGCCAGCAGTTTAACAAGCGGGAGCTACAATGAGCAGTTCTTC.